This T cell receptor (beta chain) was observed in a study of shared clonotypes between healthy human individuals. Splitting of CD4+ cells produced CD45RA+ naive and CD45RA-negative memory subsets. This clone was seen once. Its antigen is as yet unknown. The identical CDR3 is also encoded by other nucleotide sequences in the sample. Study-wide results and caveats: Non-shared clonotypes displayed generation probabilities falling below those of clonotypes present in all four donors. The sharing of 4% to 5.5% of naive CD4 clonotypes was seen across a handful of donors.

Tens of thousands of T cell genomes, or approximately 190 ng DNA, went into the sorted-subset replicate PCRs. Method: immunoSEQ multiplex PCR; TCRdb's copy keeps in-frame clones and lacks some. The sample contains 1,100,000 or so clones, 78% of which appear only once. The germline CDR1 and CDR2 sequences are SGHNT and YENEEA. The V segment lost 0 bases and the J segment 4 bases; nucleotides outside the gene matches: 3. CDR3 length equals 15 residues. The sequencing sample was made of memory CD4+ T cells from PBMCs. Documented subset: CD45RA-negative fraction. The source of this sequence is a man aged 18 to 35 in good health. Some clones in this sample may be carry-over from other donors' samples. The chain is built from TRBV11-3 and TRBJ2-1; the match to TRBD1 covers 7 bases. CDR3 in amino acids: CASSLEQGPYNEQFF. The DNA for the CDR3 is TGTGCCAGCAGCTTAGAACAGGGGCCATACAATGAGCAGTTCTTC.